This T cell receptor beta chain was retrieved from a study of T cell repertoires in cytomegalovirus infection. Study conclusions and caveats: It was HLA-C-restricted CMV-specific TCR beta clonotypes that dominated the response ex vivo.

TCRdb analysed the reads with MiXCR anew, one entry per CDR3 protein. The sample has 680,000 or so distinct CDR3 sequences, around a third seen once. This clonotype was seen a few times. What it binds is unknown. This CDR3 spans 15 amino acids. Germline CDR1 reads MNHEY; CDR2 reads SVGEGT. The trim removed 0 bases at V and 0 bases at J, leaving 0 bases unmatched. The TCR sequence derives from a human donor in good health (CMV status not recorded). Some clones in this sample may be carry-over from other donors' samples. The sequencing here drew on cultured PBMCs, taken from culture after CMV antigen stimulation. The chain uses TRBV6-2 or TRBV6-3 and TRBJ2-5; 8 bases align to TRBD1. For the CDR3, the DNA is TGTGCCAGCAGTTACTCGGACAGGGACCAAGAGACCCAGTACTTC. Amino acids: CASSYSDRDQETQYF.